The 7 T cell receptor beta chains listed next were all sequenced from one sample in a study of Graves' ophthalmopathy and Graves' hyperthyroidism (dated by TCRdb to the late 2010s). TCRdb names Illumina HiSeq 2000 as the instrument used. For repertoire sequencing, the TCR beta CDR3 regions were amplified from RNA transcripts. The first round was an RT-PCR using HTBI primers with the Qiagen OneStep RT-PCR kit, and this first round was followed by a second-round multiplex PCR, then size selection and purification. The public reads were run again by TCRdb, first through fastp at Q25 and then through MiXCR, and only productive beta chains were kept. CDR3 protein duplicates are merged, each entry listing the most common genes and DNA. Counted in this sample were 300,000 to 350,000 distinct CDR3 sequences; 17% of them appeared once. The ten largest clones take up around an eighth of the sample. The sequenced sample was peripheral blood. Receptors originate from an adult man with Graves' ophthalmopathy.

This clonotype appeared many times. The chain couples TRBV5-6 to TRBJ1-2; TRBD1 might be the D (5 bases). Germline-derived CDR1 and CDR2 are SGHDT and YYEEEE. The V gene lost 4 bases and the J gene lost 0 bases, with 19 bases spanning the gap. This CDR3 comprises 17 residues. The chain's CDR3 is CASSIAGRIPSNYGYTF. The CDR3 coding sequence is TGTGCCAGCAGCATAGCAGGGCGAATACCTTCTAACTATGGCTACACCTTC.

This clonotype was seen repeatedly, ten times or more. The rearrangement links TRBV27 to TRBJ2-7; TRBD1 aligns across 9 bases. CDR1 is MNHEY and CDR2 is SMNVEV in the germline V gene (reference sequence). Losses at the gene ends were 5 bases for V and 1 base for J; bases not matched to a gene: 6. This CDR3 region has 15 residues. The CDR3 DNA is TGTGCCAGCAGTGGGGGACAGGGAAGGTCCTACGAGCAGTACTTC. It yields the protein CASSGGQGRSYEQYF.

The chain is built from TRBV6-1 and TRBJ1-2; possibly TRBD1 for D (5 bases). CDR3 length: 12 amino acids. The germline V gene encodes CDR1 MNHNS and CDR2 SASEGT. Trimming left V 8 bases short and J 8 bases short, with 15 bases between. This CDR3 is CASDGGGEGYTF. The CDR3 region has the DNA TGTGCCAGCGATGGGGGGGGAGAAGGCTACACCTTC.

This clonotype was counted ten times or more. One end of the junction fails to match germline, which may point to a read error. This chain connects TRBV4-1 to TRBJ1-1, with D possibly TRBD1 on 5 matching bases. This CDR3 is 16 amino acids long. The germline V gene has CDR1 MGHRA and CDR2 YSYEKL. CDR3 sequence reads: CASSQTLNARGLEGIF. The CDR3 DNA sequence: TGCGCCAGCAGCCAAACGTTGAATGCGCGGGGCCTTGAAGGAATCTTT.

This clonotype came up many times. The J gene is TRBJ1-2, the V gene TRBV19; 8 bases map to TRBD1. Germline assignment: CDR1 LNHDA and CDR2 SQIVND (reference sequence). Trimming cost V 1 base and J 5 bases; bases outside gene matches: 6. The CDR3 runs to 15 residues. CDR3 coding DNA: TGTGCCAGTAGTATAGGTGGGACAGGCCCGTATGGCTACACCTTC. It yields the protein CASSIGGTGPYGYTF.

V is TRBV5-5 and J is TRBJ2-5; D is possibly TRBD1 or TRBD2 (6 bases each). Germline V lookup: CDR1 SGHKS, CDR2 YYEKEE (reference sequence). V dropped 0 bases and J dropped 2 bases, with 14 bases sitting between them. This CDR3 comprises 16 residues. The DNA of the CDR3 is TGTGCCAGCAGCTTGGCCGGTCGGGGGACACAAGAGACCCAGTACTTC. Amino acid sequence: CASSLAGRGTQETQYF.

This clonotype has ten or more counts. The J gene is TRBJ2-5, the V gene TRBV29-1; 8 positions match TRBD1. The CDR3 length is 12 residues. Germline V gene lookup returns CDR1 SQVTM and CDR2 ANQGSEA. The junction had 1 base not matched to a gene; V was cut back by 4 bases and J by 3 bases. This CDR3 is CSVVQGEETQYF. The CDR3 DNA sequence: TGCAGCGTTGTACAGGGGGAAGAGACCCAGTACTTC.